This T cell receptor (beta chain) derives from a study of blood T cell repertoires in COVID-19. Study at large: Donors in the United States, Italy and Spain gave samples during acute or convalescent COVID-19. The cDNA or gDNA used as material had been derived from T cells, B-cell-depleted T cells, or PBMCs.

Original processing methods: It was from reference gene primer amplification that nucleated cell counts were estimated. Method: immunoSEQ multiplex PCR; TCRdb's copy keeps in-frame clones and lacks some. V and J calls and clone size are those listed in that table; D and trimming were worked out from the DNA. The data contain 170,000 or so clones, roughly 86% of them seen just once; the ten biggest clones take up about 3%. Sequenced sample: peripheral blood. The TCR was taken from a middle-aged man with active or convalescent COVID-19.

The CDR3 coding sequence is TGTGCCAGCAGACACAGGGGTACCGGGGAGCTGTTTTTT. It specifies CASRHRGTGELFF. V usage is TRBV28 and J usage is TRBJ2-2, with TRBD1 identical over 7 bases. Losses at the gene ends were 6 bases for V and 5 bases for J; bases not matched to a gene: 3. Germline CDR1 is MDHEN and CDR2 is SYDVKM. CDR3 size: 13 residues.